This T cell receptor (beta chain) is from a study of response to subunit inactivated influenza vaccine. Study results and caveats: Authors suggested each seasonal influenza vaccination recruits few new T cells.

Of note for this clonotype: What it recognizes is unknown.

V was pared by 10 bases and J by 1 base, with 11 bases between. CDR1 SGHTA and CDR2 FQGNSA come from the germline V gene. The CDR3 loop spans 14 amino acids. TCRdb passed the RT-PCR reads through MiXCR, listing each CDR3 protein once. The sample consists of some 500,000 distinct CDR3 sequences, 25% of them appearing once. The starting material was CD4+ T cells sorted from PBMCs, obtained 4 to 6 days after vaccination. The sequence was obtained from a man in his fifties or sixties who received an inactivated influenza vaccine. V gene TRBV7-2 combines with J gene TRBJ2-6; the D is unclear. CDR3 DNA sequence: TGTGCCATGGCTAGTAGATCTGGGGCCAACGTCCTGACTTTC. Translating gives CAMASRSGANVLTF.